This entry is about one T cell receptor (beta chain). Its target is unknown. Oncomine TCR Beta short-read sequencing was applied to DNA from cultured CD4+ T cells. TCRdb re-called the PCR reads with MiXCR, one entry per CDR3 protein. The sample has some 3,000 distinct CDR3 sequences; about 24% are singletons. These data originate in a study of vaccination and CD4 T cells after COVID-19. The CDR3 runs 14 residues. V shed 4 bases, J shed 13 bases, and the junction held 4 bases outside the gene matches. CDR1 and CDR2 (germline): ENHRY, SYGVKD. Noted treatment: roughly 11-day PBMC culture with coronavirus spike peptide pools or control peptides (ViraFEST assay). Pre-COVID-19 pandemic sampling (2011-2018) yielded the unexposed donor's CD4+ T cells.

The source of this sequence is a human donor in good health. The sequenced sample consisted of CD4+ T cells from blood, cultured in vitro. The chain couples TRBV10-3 to TRBJ2-2; 15 bases are a match to TRBD2. In DNA form, the CDR3 reads TGTGCCATCAGTGGGACTAGCGGGAGGGAGGGGCTGTTTTTT. Translation: CAISGTSGREGLFF.